This T cell receptor beta chain was profiled in a study of T cells in Graves' hyperthyroidism and ophthalmopathy (dated by TCRdb to about 2019). Regarding the complete study: Peripheral blood was sampled at the time of initial diagnosis, prior to any treatment. In more than 5 Graves' hyperthyroidism patients, the study also compared T-cell repertoires from thyroid tissue with T-cell repertoires from blood. Once sampling was done, hyperthyroidism patients were given methimazole at a starting dose of 30 mg daily, whereas ophthalmopathy patients were given high-dose intravenous methylprednisolone. The 75 to 100 discovery patients were randomly divided into training and test sets at a 7:3 ratio. To identify distinguishing TCR V-J signatures, a discovery cohort of about a hundred patients was used, comprising under 45 with Graves' ophthalmopathy and around 60 with stable Graves' hyperthyroidism. TCR Vbeta CDR3 sequencing of 120 to 150 peripheral blood samples (over 40 ophthalmopathy, approximately 80 hyperthyroidism and approximately 17 progressor patients) is reported in the paper. Prospective prediction of ophthalmopathy was tested in an independent validation cohort of 18 to 20 hyperthyroidism patients and 15 to 17 patients who later progressed to ophthalmopathy.

V is pared back by 3 bases and J by 0 bases, with 8 bases lying between the germline termini. CDR1 and CDR2 (MNHEY, SMNVEV) derive from the germline V gene (reference sequence). Reading from cysteine to phenylalanine, the CDR3 counts 14 amino acids. CDR3 DNA only is kept here, 42 bases in frame from base 1. TCR beta CDR3 regions were amplified from RNA transcripts. The TCR CDR3 was subjected to a first round of RT-PCR using the HTBI primer set and the Qiagen OneStep RT-PCR kit. Libraries were constructed in a second round of multiplex PCR, after which size selection and purification were carried out. Libraries were sequenced paired-end with 100 bp reads on an Illumina HiSeq2000. On the study's bioinformatics: SOAPnuke was used to process the raw data, throwing out any read that contained adapters or uncalled bases, had a mean Phred below 15, or lacked an exact constant-primer or identifier match. COPE v1.2.5 was used to merge high-quality paired reads, and clonotypes were defined as unique nucleotide sequences. MiTCR v1.1 was used to align clonotypes to the IMGT TRBV, TRBD and TRBJ reference segments. Only V-J combinations with frequency above 0.0001, covering 99% to 99.2% of repertoires, were analysed. The TCS score was defined as the ratio of F50 (clonal expansion) to E x V (chaos), calculated using BLOSUM62-based TCRdist between CDR3 peptides within each V-J. Welch's t-statistics and random forest reduced 514 V-J features to 13, which were used in a naive Bayes classifier (R e1071). TCRdb reanalyzed the raw reads on its own, using fastp at Q25 for trimming and MiXCR for clone calling, and kept in-frame beta chains. Each entry merges the rows of one CDR3 protein and shows their most common DNA and genes. TCRdb's processing, not the authors' own work, is the source of the V and J calls. This sample has around 340,000 distinct CDR3 sequences in its table, and roughly 17% of those were observed once. Around 35% of the sample goes to the ten largest clones.

General conclusions and limits of the study: Blood samples also contained most of the expanded thyroid clonotypes (frequency above 0.001), which suggests that blood repertoires may reflect thyroid immune responses. Sample size was not statistically predetermined, and blinding of investigators to group allocation was not performed. In validation, the model predicted progression to ophthalmopathy with around 71% sensitivity and over 72% specificity, a median of 6.5 months before onset. Ophthalmopathy was separated from stable hyperthyroidism by a 13 V-J signature model, with about 86% sensitivity and about 81% specificity obtained in cross-validation and 80%/75% obtained in testing.

Hyperthyroidism patients were newly diagnosed, had a disease duration of under 2 months, and were aged 18 to 65 years. Patients with uncontrolled infections, other autoimmune diseases, pregnancy or lactation were excluded. Diagnoses were established on the basis of clinical symptoms, serum thyroxine and TRAb, thyroid ultrasound, and orbital computed tomography. Blood from progressor patients was drawn when they were first diagnosed with hyperthyroidism, before any ophthalmopathy symptoms appeared. Ficoll-Paque density gradient centrifugation was used to isolate PBMCs from about 10 ml of fresh peripheral blood. Progressor patients were defined as those initially diagnosed with Graves' hyperthyroidism in whom ophthalmopathy developed during follow-up. Total RNA was extracted with Trizol reagent, and quality was checked on an Agilent 2100 Bioanalyzer. In its sample, this clonotype was seen many times. Its binding antigen is unknown. Per-base quality was not reported, and no clone a single base away is much larger than it.

The chain links TRBV27 with TRBJ1-1; the D gene is unclear. This clonotype was sampled from a woman in her twenties or thirties with Graves' hyperthyroidism that later progressed to Graves' ophthalmopathy. Sequencing used blood. The sequenced DNA is TGTGCCAGCAGTTTTTGGCCGCTGAACACTGAAGCTTTCTTT. Translated, this is CASSFWPLNTEAFF.